The 5 T cell receptor beta chains presented below share a single source sample, sequenced in a study of cytomegalovirus exposure and HLA in healthy donors. Primers for the PCR totalled 60 Vbeta and 13 Jbeta. The method was immunoSEQ multiplex PCR; TCRdb's version includes in-frame clones alone and lacks a portion of them. Of roughly 120,000 clones listed, roughly 76% are singletons. Sequenced input: PBMCs. The receptors shown here come from a woman aged 60-75 years in good health and CMV-seropositive.

A note on this clone: One junction end disagrees with the germline gene, perhaps due to a read error. The chain carries TRBV7-6 and TRBJ2-1, with a possible D match to TRBD2 (5 bases). The CDR3 extends over 16 amino acids. The germline V gene has CDR1 SGHVS and CDR2 FNYEAQ. The CDR3 loop is CASSLRQPGSSNEQFF. CDR3 sequence (DNA): TGTGCCAGCAGCTTAAGGCAGCCGGGGTCCTCCAATGAGCAGTTCTTC.

This chain links TRBV7-2 with TRBJ2-7; tentatively, D is TRBD1 (5 bases). V shed 2 bases and J shed 2 bases, with 22 bases lying between them. Germline V CDR1 and CDR2: SGHTA, FQGNSA. The CDR3 has 18 residues. CDR3 coding DNA: TGTGCCAGCAGCTTAAGGGGAAGTTTAGCCTCCGTGACCTACGAGCAGTACTTC. Translated, it gives CASSLRGSLASVTYEQYF.

Concerning this clone itself: A junction boundary mismatches the germline segment, possibly from a read error. The CDR3 region has the DNA TGTGCCAGCAGCGAAGGGAGCGGGTGGACAGGGGGACACTACGAGCAGTACTTC. Translated: CASSEGSGWTGGHYEQYF. The J gene is TRBJ2-7, the V gene TRBV6-1; 10 positions match TRBD1. This CDR3 has 18 amino acids. Germline V CDR1 and CDR2: MNHNS, SASEGT.

J is TRBJ1-4 and V is TRBV18, with 8 bases lining up with TRBD1. CDR1 and CDR2 (germline): KGHSH, LQKENI. V was clipped by 6 bases and J by 2 bases; unmatched bases: 5. The CDR3 sequence is 15 residues long. CDR3 sequence reads: CASSPQGATNEKLFF. CDR3 sequence (DNA): TGTGCCAGCTCCCCGCAGGGGGCGACTAATGAAAAACTGTTTTTT.

This chain links TRBV7-2 with TRBJ2-1; 10 positions match TRBD2. This CDR3 is built from 17 residues. Looked up from germline, CDR1 is SGHTA and CDR2 is FQGNSA. The ends lost 2 bases at V and 4 bases at J; junction bases unmatched: 8. CDR3 DNA sequence: TGTGCCAGCAGCTTAAGGCTGGAGCGGGGGGGATACAATGAGCAGTTCTTC. This sequence encodes CASSLRLERGGYNEQFF.